These T cell receptor beta chains were read from a single sample in a study of Ad26.COV2.S vaccination and SARS-CoV-2 variants. Using immunoSEQ multiplex PCR, the repertoire was profiled, and TCRdb retains in-frame clones only, with some absent. There are around 450,000 clones in the sample; around 91% occur only once, and roughly 4.3% lies in the top ten. Sequenced material: peripheral blood, taken in a trial of Ad26.COV2.S vaccine versus placebo. The origin of the receptors is a person aged 18-60 years who received the Ad26.COV2.S COVID-19 vaccine or a placebo. The CDR3 runs from the conserved cysteine through the conserved F or W. The D gene is left open where the match is weak. The size field is filled for only some rows; it gives once, few, many or a size class.

d_call: TRBD2; j_call: TRBJ2-3; clone_size: .; v_call: TRBV24-1; cdr3_nt: TGTGCCACCAGTGATGCCGGGACTAACACAGATACGCAGTATTTT; cdr3_aa: CATSDAGTNTDTQYF
d_call: .; j_call: TRBJ1-3; clone_size: once; v_call: TRBV7-2; cdr3_nt: TGTGCCAGCAGCTTAGCGGCGGGGGCTGGAAACACCATATATTTT; cdr3_aa: CASSLAAGAGNTIYF
d_call: TRBD1; j_call: TRBJ1-4; clone_size: .; v_call: TRBV27; cdr3_nt: TGTGCCAGCAGTTTCATAGGGGGCAACGAAAAACTGTTTTTT; cdr3_aa: CASSFIGGNEKLFF
d_call: .; j_call: TRBJ1-6; clone_size: .; v_call: TRBV30; cdr3_nt: TGTGCCTGTGCAGGGTGGCATTCACCCCTCCACTTT; cdr3_aa: CACAGWHSPLHF
d_call: .; j_call: TRBJ1-2; clone_size: .; v_call: TRBV10-3; cdr3_nt: TGTGCCATCAGTGAGCAGCTTTGGGGTGGCTACACCTTC; cdr3_aa: CAISEQLWGGYTF
d_call: .; j_call: TRBJ1-4; clone_size: .; v_call: TRBV19; cdr3_nt: TGTGCCAGTGGTTGGACAACTAATGAAAAACTGTTTTTT; cdr3_aa: CASGWTTNEKLFF
d_call: .; j_call: TRBJ2-6; clone_size: .; v_call: TRBV2; cdr3_nt: TGTGCCAGCAGTGAACGAGGGGCTGGGGCCAACGTCCTGACTTTC; cdr3_aa: CASSERGAGANVLTF
d_call: TRBD2; j_call: TRBJ2-1; clone_size: few; v_call: TRBV7-3; cdr3_nt: TGTGCCAGCAGCTTATTTGCGGGAGGTTCCTACAATGAGCAGTTCTTC; cdr3_aa: CASSLFAGGSYNEQFF
d_call: .; j_call: TRBJ1-1; clone_size: once; v_call: TRBV2; cdr3_nt: TGTGCCAGCACCTCACAAACTGAAGCTTTCTTT; cdr3_aa: CASTSQTEAFF
d_call: .; j_call: TRBJ2-7; clone_size: .; v_call: TRBV9; cdr3_nt: TGTGCCAGCAGCGCACAGGGGGGAGGGCCTACTGGCGAGCAGTACTTC; cdr3_aa: CASSAQGGGPTGEQYF
d_call: TRBD2; j_call: TRBJ2-3; clone_size: .; v_call: TRBV6-2/TRBV6-3; cdr3_nt: TGTGCCAGCAGTTACCCGAGTGGGACTAGCGGGGATACGCAGTATTTT; cdr3_aa: CASSYPSGTSGDTQYF
d_call: .; j_call: TRBJ1-3; clone_size: .; v_call: TRBV27; cdr3_nt: TGTGCCAGCAGTTTCCAGGCAGGAACAAACACCATATATTTT; cdr3_aa: CASSFQAGTNTIYF